The T cell receptor beta chain under discussion was sequenced for a study of human T cells and chemical hapten exposure. Stated time point: patch test 2, 6 weeks after DPC sensitization. The treatment denotes: therapeutic diphenylcyclopropenone sensitization with weekly scalp DPC. Donation of samples came from alopecia patients who were 18 to 70 years old and suitable for DPC. The CDR3 consists of 14 residues. Trimming stripped 7 bases from V and 4 bases from J, with 19 bases between. The germline V gene encodes CDR1 DFQATT and CDR2 SNEGSKA (reference sequence). Regarding the study as a whole: Donors, who had alopecia, may show an immune response that differs from healthy people's.

TCRdb analysed the RACE reads with MiXCR anew, one entry per CDR3 protein. Of about 100,000 distinct CDR3 sequences listed, about an eighth are singletons. In this sample, this clonotype turned up many times. Its antigen is as yet unknown. This clonotype was sampled from a woman in her 40s with alopecia areata. Some clones in this sample may be carry-over from other donors' samples. This sample comprised whole blood, obtained in connection with sensitization to the hapten diphenylcyclopropenone (DPC). The V call is TRBV20-1, the J call TRBJ1-1, with TRBD1 as a possible D gene (6 bases). The CDR3 bases are TGCAGTGTGACACGAGGGGGGCAGGGCACTGAAGCTTTCTTT. Its protein is CSVTRGGQGTEAFF.